This is a list of T cell receptor beta chains from one sample in a study of T cells in Graves' hyperthyroidism and ophthalmopathy. MiXCR, applied by TCRdb to the multiplex PCR reads, yields one record per CDR3 protein. The sample carries around 600,000 distinct CDR3 sequences, about 14% recorded once. Specimen: blood. Receptor source: a woman between 45 and 65 years old with Graves' ophthalmopathy. CDR3s include the opening cysteine and the closing phenylalanine or tryptophan. Each record gives: D gene, V gene, J gene, clone size, CDR3 DNA, CDR3 protein. The D gene is left open where the match is weak. Expanded clones are given a class, and other clones once, few, many or no size at all.

.,TRBV12-3/TRBV12-4,TRBJ2-7,many,TGTGCCAGCGGTAATTCCCTGACCCCATCGGACGAGCAGTACTTC,CASGNSLTPSDEQYF
.,TRBV20-1,TRBJ2-3,few,TGCAGTGCTAGAAGGAGCGGACTACCTAGCACAGATACGCAGTATTTT,CSARRSGLPSTDTQYF
.,TRBV7-2,TRBJ2-1,.,TGTGCCAGCAGCTTAGTTCCTGTGGTCAATGAGCAGTTCTTC,CASSLVPVVNEQFF
.,TRBV6-2/TRBV6-3,TRBJ2-1,few,TGTGCCAGCAGCCCCGGACAGTTCTACAATGAGCAGTTCTTC,CASSPGQFYNEQFF
TRBD2,TRBV7-8,TRBJ2-5,.,TGTGCCAGCAGCTTATGGTTGCTGGGACTAGCGGGAGAAGAGACCCAGTACTTC,CASSLWLLGLAGEETQYF
TRBD2,TRBV10-3,TRBJ2-1,few,TGTGCCATCAGGAGACTAGCGGGAGAAGGGAATGAGCAGTTCTTC,CAIRRLAGEGNEQFF
.,TRBV20-1,TRBJ2-1,many,TGCAGTGCTCCCTTTTGGGGGAATGAGCAGTTCTTC,CSAPFWGNEQFF
TRBD2,TRBV5-1,TRBJ2-5,few,TGCGCCAGCAAGCGGGGGGATGGGGAGACCCAGTACTTC,CASKRGDGETQYF
TRBD1,TRBV18,TRBJ1-1,many,TGTGCCAGCTCACCAGGAGGGGGCTGGGGCACTGAAGCTTTCTTT,CASSPGGGWGTEAFF
TRBD2,TRBV30,TRBJ2-3,few,TGTGCCAGTAGTGGTGGAGCGGGACCAGATACGCAGTATTTT,CASSGGAGPDTQYF
.,TRBV15,TRBJ2-5,few,TGTGCCACCAGCAGAGAACTCGCCCAAGAGACCCAGTACTTC,CATSRELAQETQYF
TRBD2,TRBV4-1,TRBJ2-1,few,TGCGCCAGCAGCCAAGGGCTAGCGGGATCTACAATGAAGCAGTTCTTC,CASSQGLAGSTMKQFF
.,TRBV20-1,TRBJ2-7,many,TGCAGTGCAACTAGTGTGAGGGGGATGTCCTCCTACGAGCAGTACTTC,CSATSVRGMSSYEQYF
.,TRBV11-2,TRBJ1-5,.,TGTGCCAGCAGCTTATCCGTGACACTAAACAATCAGCCCCAGCATTTT,CASSLSVTLNNQPQHF
.,TRBV29-1,TRBJ2-7,many,TGCAGCGTTGACGGGGGGACAGGATCTTACGAGCAGTACTTC,CSVDGGTGSYEQYF
.,TRBV20-1,TRBJ2-5,.,TGCAGTGCTAGCCATATTACAGGGCACCAAGAGACCCAGTACTTC,CSASHITGHQETQYF
.,TRBV28,TRBJ2-3,many,TGTGCCAGCAGTCGACCGAGCACAGATACGCAGTATTTT,CASSRPSTDTQYF
.,TRBV27,TRBJ1-4,.,TGTGCCAGCAGTTTGTATCCGACAGGAAGAGCAACTAATGAAAAACTGTTTTTT,CASSLYPTGRATNEKLFF
.,TRBV12-3/TRBV12-4,TRBJ1-2,.,TGTGCCAGCAGTTTAGGTGTCAGGGGCGGCTACACCTTC,CASSLGVRGGYTF
.,TRBV2,TRBJ2-7,many,TGTGCCAGCAGTGAAAGGGCAGGGATACCCTACGAGCAGTACTTC,CASSERAGIPYEQYF
TRBD1,TRBV7-9,TRBJ2-1,many,TGTGCCAGCAGCTTTACCCCTCACCCCAACGGGGACAGGCCCCCAAATGAGCAGTTCTTC,CASSFTPHPNGDRPPNEQFF
.,TRBV14,TRBJ1-2,few,TGTGCCAGCAGCCCGGGGTGGTCCTATGGCTACACCTTC,CASSPGWSYGYTF
.,TRBV6-2/TRBV6-3,TRBJ1-6,.,TGTGCCAGCAGCTGGAATAATTCACCCCTCCACTTT,CASSWNNSPLHF
TRBD1,TRBV20-1,TRBJ1-4,.,TGCAGTGCTAGAGATGCGGGACAGGGGAATGAAAAACTGTTTTTT,CSARDAGQGNEKLFF
.,TRBV2,TRBJ2-5,many,TGTGCCGGCCAAGTTCCTGACAGAGCTCAAGAGACCCAGTACTTC,CAGQVPDRAQETQYF
.,TRBV10-3,TRBJ2-1,.,TGTGCCATCAGTGAGTCTACCAATGAGCAGTTCTTC,CAISESTNEQFF
.,TRBV18,TRBJ2-5,.,TGTGCCAGCTCACCACCTACCCTAAAGGAGACCCAGTACTTC,CASSPPTLKETQYF
.,TRBV7-3,TRBJ2-1,many,TGTGCCAGCAGCATTTCGGGCCCTACGGGGGCGCAGTTCTTC,CASSISGPTGAQFF
TRBD2,TRBV4-2,TRBJ2-3,.,TGTGCCAGCAGCCAAGGGGGGGGACTGAGTAGCACAGATACGCAGTATTTT,CASSQGGGLSSTDTQYF
TRBD2,TRBV20-1,TRBJ2-7,many,TGCACACCTTCGACTAGCGGGACCCACGAGCAGTACTTC,CTPSTSGTHEQYF
.,TRBV3-1,TRBJ2-5,many,TGTGCCAGCAGCCCCGGGACCTCGCGGGAGACCCAGTACTTC,CASSPGTSRETQYF
TRBD1,TRBV7-9,TRBJ2-5,many,TGTGCCAGCAGCTACACAGGGGCAGAGACCCAGTACTTC,CASSYTGAETQYF
TRBD1,TRBV19,TRBJ1-1,.,TGTGCCAGTAGTACTAGACAGGGGGGCGTCGGAAACACTGAAGCTTTCTTT,CASSTRQGGVGNTEAFF
.,TRBV28,TRBJ2-3,many,TGTGCCAGCAGTTTATCCGGGCCCAGTACCGGCACAGATACGCAGTATTTT,CASSLSGPSTGTDTQYF
.,TRBV20-1,TRBJ2-7,many,TGCAGTGCTACTGACAGGCGTGCCCTCTCCTACGAGCAGTACTTC,CSATDRRALSYEQYF
TRBD1,TRBV24-1,TRBJ2-5,.,TGTGCCACCAGTGACGCACAGGGGGCAGGGGAGACCCAGTACTTC,CATSDAQGAGETQYF
.,TRBV6-2/TRBV6-3,TRBJ2-1,.,TGTGCCAGCAGTATACCTCATGTCAACTATGAGCAGTTCTTC,CASSIPHVNYEQFF
.,TRBV12-5,TRBJ1-2,few,TGTGCTAGTGCCAGGGACGTTAACTATGGCTACACCTTC,CASARDVNYGYTF
TRBD2,TRBV11-2,TRBJ2-3,many,TGTGCCAGCAGCTTAAGAGCGGGAGGGCCTAACGTCGCAGATACGCAGTATTTT,CASSLRAGGPNVADTQYF
TRBD2,TRBV10-3,TRBJ2-1,many,TGTGCCATCAGTGAGTTAGGAGCTAGCGGGAAGTACAATGAGCAGTTCTTC,CAISELGASGKYNEQFF
TRBD2,TRBV7-8,TRBJ2-5,many,TGTGCCAGCAGCTTCGCGGGGAGGGTCCAAGAGACCCAGTACTTC,CASSFAGRVQETQYF
TRBD1,TRBV4-2,TRBJ1-2,few,TGTGCCAGCAGCCAAGAATGGGGAACAGGGGGCGATGGCTACACCTTC,CASSQEWGTGGDGYTF
TRBD1,TRBV5-1,TRBJ1-1,.,TGCGCCAGCAGCTCAGGGGGCGCGTTTGAAGCTTTCTTT,CASSSGGAFEAFF
.,TRBV4-2,TRBJ2-7,many,TGTGCCAGCAGCTCCATCGGGGTTACACGCTACGAGCAGTACTTC,CASSSIGVTRYEQYF
.,TRBV27,TRBJ2-5,many,TGTGCCAGCAGTTTATTGGCCAGCACGGCGACCCAGTACTTC,CASSLLASTATQYF
TRBD2,TRBV7-8,TRBJ2-4,.,TGTGCCAGCAGCTTAGAGGTACTAGCGGGGATAGCCAAAAACATTCAGTACTTC,CASSLEVLAGIAKNIQYF